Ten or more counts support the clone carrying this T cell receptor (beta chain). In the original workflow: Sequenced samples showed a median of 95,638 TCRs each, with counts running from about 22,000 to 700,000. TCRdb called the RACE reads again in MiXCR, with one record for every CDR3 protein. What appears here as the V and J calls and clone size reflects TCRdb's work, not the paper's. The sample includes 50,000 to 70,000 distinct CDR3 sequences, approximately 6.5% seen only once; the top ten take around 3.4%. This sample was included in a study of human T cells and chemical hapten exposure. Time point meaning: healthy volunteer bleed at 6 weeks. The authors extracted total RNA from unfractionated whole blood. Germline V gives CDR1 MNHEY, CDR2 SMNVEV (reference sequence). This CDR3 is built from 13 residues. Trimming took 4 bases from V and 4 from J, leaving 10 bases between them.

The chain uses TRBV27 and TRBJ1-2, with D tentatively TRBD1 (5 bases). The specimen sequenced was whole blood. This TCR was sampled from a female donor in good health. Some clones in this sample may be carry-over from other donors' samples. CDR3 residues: CASSWNQGYGYTF. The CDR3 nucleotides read TGTGCCAGCAGTTGGAACCAGGGCTATGGCTACACCTTC.